This entry lists 18 T cell receptor beta chains sequenced from one sample in a study of blood T cells in healthy people across ages. Through a sample-barcoded 5' primer and a J-beta primer mix, a second PCR was run for roughly 6 to 11 cycles. TCRdb itself ran the 5' RACE reads through MiXCR, one entry per CDR3 protein. The table includes 550,000 to 650,000 distinct CDR3 sequences, about 30% detected once. The sequencing sample was made of blood. These receptors were taken from a woman aged 80 or older in good health.

This clonotype was picked up many times. The rearrangement joins TRBV11-1 to TRBJ2-1; 11 bases match TRBD2. The J segment lost 2 bases and the V segment lost 5 bases, leaving 5 bases of the junction unmatched. From germline, CDR1 is SGHAT and CDR2 FQDESV (reference sequence). There are 16 residues in the CDR3. DNA of the CDR3: TGTGCCAGCAGCCAAAGTAGCGGGGGGGCCTACAATGAGCAGTTCTTC. It is translated as CASSQSSGGAYNEQFF.

This clonotype came up many times. V gene TRBV20-1 combines with J gene TRBJ2-5, with 8 bases matching TRBD2. The CDR3 is 14 amino acids. Germline V gene lookup returns CDR1 DFQATT and CDR2 SNEGSKA (reference sequence). Trimming at V came to 6 bases and at J to 3 bases, leaving 9 bases not matched to a gene. The CDR3 DNA is TGCAGTGCCCCGGTTAGCGGGGCGAAAGAGACCCAGTACTTC. Protein product: CSAPVSGAKETQYF.

This clonotype showed up just a few times. The rearrangement joins TRBV5-1 to TRBJ1-1; 8 nucleotides align to TRBD1. The CDR3 covers 16 residues. Losses at the gene ends were 4 bases for V and 4 bases for J; bases not matched to a gene: 12. Germline assignment: CDR1 SGHRS and CDR2 YFSETQ. CDR3: CASSLGVRGRSTEAFF. In DNA, the CDR3 is TGCGCCAGCAGCCTCGGGGTCAGGGGGCGCAGCACTGAAGCTTTCTTT. The variable domain in full, completed from reference TRBV5-1 and TRBJ1-1, reads KAGVTQTPRYLIKTRGQQVTLSCSPISGHRSVSWYQQTPGQGLQFLFEYFSETQRNKGNFPGRFSGRQFSNSRSEMNVSTLELGDSALYLCASSLGVRGRSTEAFFGQGTRLTVV.

V gene TRBV6-5 combines with J gene TRBJ1-1; TRBD1 matches 9 bases. The CDR3 sequence is 17 residues long. The V gene's germline CDR1 is MNHEY and CDR2 SVGAGI. Trimming removed 4 bases from V and 4 bases from J; junction bases left unmatched: 13. CDR3 protein: CASSSDRGRVGATEAFF. DNA of the CDR3: TGTGCCAGCAGTTCAGACAGGGGGAGGGTTGGCGCCACTGAAGCTTTCTTT.

This clonotype has ten or more counts. The chain recombines TRBV5-6 with TRBJ2-5; D gene uncertain. V lost 2 bases, J lost 6 bases, and 11 bases lay in between. Germline lookup yields CDR1 SGHDT and CDR2 YYEEEE. CDR3 length: 13 residues. The chain's CDR3 is CASSFGSRQTQYF. In DNA, the CDR3 is TGTGCCAGCAGCTTCGGCAGCCGTCAGACCCAGTACTTC.

This clonotype was seen at least ten times. V usage is TRBV5-1 and J usage is TRBJ2-1; D unclear. CDR1 and CDR2 from the germline V gene are SGHRS and YFSETQ. Trimming shortened V by 4 bases and J by 0 bases, and 11 bases separated the two germline ends. The CDR3 loop spans 15 amino acids. The CDR3 reads CASSAQASSYNEQFF. The CDR3 nucleotides read TGCGCCAGCAGCGCTCAGGCTAGCTCCTACAATGAGCAGTTCTTC.

As regards this clonotype: The final CDR3 position lacks the conserved phenylalanine or tryptophan, pointing to a likely read error. V gene TRBV7-9 combines with J gene TRBJ1-2, with D possibly being TRBD1 (6 bases). V shed 6 bases and J shed 5 bases, with 16 bases lying between them. CDR1 and CDR2 from the germline V gene are SEHNR and FQNEAQ (reference sequence). The CDR3 runs to 14 residues. The CDR3 bases are TGTGCCAGCAGATCCGCCGGGACAAGTTATGGCTACACCTGC. Translating it yields CASRSAGTSYGYTC.

The chain recombines TRBV19 with TRBJ2-1; TRBD1 is a possible D gene (6 bases). The CDR3 length is 14 residues. V lost 9 bases and J 3 bases, leaving 15 bases between the germline ends. Germline V gene data show CDR1 as LNHDA and CDR2 as SQIVND (reference sequence). The CDR3 region is CASNHEGVYNEQFF. CDR3 DNA sequence: TGTGCCAGCAACCACGAGGGGGTCTACAATGAGCAGTTCTTC.

This clonotype was seen more than once but under ten times. The rearrangement uses TRBV11-2 and TRBJ2-5; 11 nucleotides match TRBD2. Germline CDR1 reads SGHAT; CDR2 reads FQNNGV. After removal of 8 bases from V and 6 bases from J, the junction contained 11 bases not matched to a gene. The CDR3 length is 15 residues. Written as DNA, the CDR3 is TGTGCCAGCGGCGTAGCGGGGGGGCTCTCGAAGACCCAGTACTTC. It is translated as CASGVAGGLSKTQYF.

In regard to this clonotype: A much larger clone lies a single base off, so this may be a read error. V gene TRBV5-1 combines with J gene TRBJ1-1, with no clear D. Germline CDR1 SGHRS, CDR2 YFSETQ. CDR3 length equals 14 residues. The CDR3 region is CTSSSGLNGAEAFF. CDR3 DNA sequence: TGCACCAGCAGCTCCGGACTCAACGGCGCTGAAGCTTTCTTT.

This clonotype was counted at least ten times. The chain uses TRBV11-2 and TRBJ2-1; unclear D gene. This CDR3 is 18 amino acids long. The V and J ends lost 0 bases and 4 bases respectively, with 19 bases between them. In germline, CDR1 is SGHAT, CDR2 FQNNGV. This CDR3 is CASSLDGLAGRTYNEQFF. In DNA form, the CDR3 reads TGTGCCAGCAGCTTAGATGGGTTGGCTGGTCGGACGTACAATGAGCAGTTCTTC.

Regarding this clonotype: This sequence may be a read error, since a much larger clone differs from it by one base. The chain recombines TRBV5-6 with TRBJ2-1; D may be TRBD1 or TRBD2 (6 bases each). Germline V gives CDR1 SGHDT, CDR2 YYEEEE. CDR3 length equals 16 residues. The V gene lost 0 bases and the J gene lost 13 bases, with 23 bases spanning the gap. In DNA form, the CDR3 reads TGTGCCAGCAGCTTGGCGCTCTCCTACAGGGAGGAGACCCAGTTCTTC. This sequence encodes CASSLALSYREETQFF.

This clonotype has more than one count but fewer than ten. The chain recombines TRBV16 with TRBJ1-1; D not resolved. Germline CDR1 reads KGHSY; CDR2 reads FQNENV. This CDR3 comprises 13 residues. The germline V and J ends were trimmed by 3 bases and 2 bases, with 7 bases remaining between them. CDR3: CASSQDFNTEAFF. The CDR3 DNA reads TGTGCCAGCAGCCAGGACTTCAACACTGAAGCTTTCTTT.

The sample holds a few counts of this clonotype. This chain connects TRBV6-6 to TRBJ2-1; D possibly corresponds to TRBD1 (6 bases). Between the trimmed V and J ends, which lost 2 bases and 10 bases, there was a span of 21 bases. This CDR3 spans 16 amino acids. Germline V CDR1 and CDR2: MNHNY, SVGAGI (reference sequence). For the CDR3, the DNA is TGTGCCAGCAGTTACCGGCGGCAGACTACTGGGGGCGAGCAGTTCTTC. This gives the protein CASSYRRQTTGGEQFF.

This clonotype occurred many times. The J gene is TRBJ2-1, the V gene TRBV6-5, with D perhaps assigned TRBD1 or TRBD2 (6 bases each). Germline values: CDR1 MNHEY, CDR2 SVGAGI. Deletions cut 3 bases from V and 10 bases from J, with 19 bases between. This CDR3 spans 15 amino acids. DNA of the CDR3: TGTGCCAGCAGTTATATGGATCGGGGGCGCGGGGAGCAGTTCTTC. As protein: CASSYMDRGRGEQFF.

V and J are TRBV12-3 or TRBV12-4 and TRBJ2-5; TRBD1 agrees at 9 bases. The end of the DNA is better explained by TRBJ2-7, so the J call may be wrong. The CDR3 spans 17 residues. The CDR3 loop is CASSPYRQGQGSYEQYF. For the CDR3, the DNA is TGTGCCAGCAGTCCGTACCGGCAGGGACAGGGCTCCTACGAGCAGTACTTC.

This clonotype came up many times. The V gene is TRBV12-3 or TRBV12-4, the J gene TRBJ1-1; 8 bases align to TRBD1. CDR3 length: 14 residues. V was pared by 6 bases and J by 5 bases, with 8 bases of the junction left unmatched. The DNA of the CDR3 is TGTGCCAGCAGCTGGACAGGGAGGGAAACTGAAGCTTTCTTT. Amino acid sequence: CASSWTGRETEAFF.

In this sample, this clonotype turned up a few times. A much larger clone lies one base from this, so it may be a read error. The chain recombines TRBV28 with TRBJ2-1, with D tentatively TRBD1 or TRBD2 (5 bases each). This CDR3 has 13 residues. Germline V gives CDR1 MDHEN, CDR2 SYDVKM. Trimming stripped 6 bases from V and 13 bases from J, with 19 bases between. Here the CDR3 reads CASREGTRETQFF. The CDR3 DNA follows: TGTGCCAGCAGAGAAGGGACCCGAGAGACCCAGTTCTTC.